This TCR beta chain derives from a study of T-cell memory formation after mild COVID-19. The study's findings and limits: Some responding clones appeared in pre-infection memory, suggesting cross-reactive memory joined.

CDR1 is LGHNA and CDR2 is YNFKEQ in the germline V gene. CDR3 size: 15 residues. V was pared by 5 bases and J by 0 bases, with 11 bases between. Details on this clonotype: Its antigen remains unidentified.

TCR alpha and TCR beta cDNA libraries with sample barcodes and UMIs came from 5'RACE using constant-segment primers. TCRdb used MiXCR to reprocess the 5' RACE reads, holding one entry per CDR3 protein. In the table there are approximately 400,000 distinct CDR3 sequences, more than 15% of which are singletons. Specimen: PBMCs or a T cell subset sorted from them (not recorded which). The TCR originated in a man aged 18 to 30 who had mild COVID-19 (a few samples of this study predate the infection). Cell type and time point are not known. The chain uses TRBV4-2 and TRBJ1-5, with unresolved D. CDR3 residues: CASSSAGASNQPQHF. Written as DNA, the CDR3 is TGTGCCAGCAGCTCAGCGGGCGCTAGCAATCAGCCCCAGCATTTT.